This is a list of T cell receptor beta chains from one sample in a study of T cells in Graves' hyperthyroidism and ophthalmopathy. Each CDR3 protein is one row after TCRdb ran MiXCR on the multiplex PCR reads. The sample has more than 300,000 distinct CDR3 sequences, roughly 14% seen once. Specimen: blood. These receptors all stem from a woman aged 60-75 years with Graves' hyperthyroidism. The CDR3 runs from the conserved cysteine through the conserved F or W. The size field is filled for only some rows; it gives once, few, many or a size class.

abundance | v_gene | CDR3aa
many | TRBV20-1 | CSASQGYEQYF
- | TRBV11-2 | CASREGFSYEQYF
- | TRBV3-1 | CASSRPLSSKGNEQFF
many | TRBV2 | CASGTPAYEQYF
- | TRBV6-6 | CASSYDGGLSVLTF
- | TRBV29-1 | CSAGGSDHGYTF
many | TRBV5-1 | CASGSRQGANEQFF
- | TRBV19 | CASKRTGSQNSYEQYF
many | TRBV20-1 | CSCKDGNTEAFF
few | TRBV5-1 | CASSRTSGKTGELFF
many | TRBV5-1 | CASRRGGDTGELFF
- | TRBV29-1 | CSAEGVASGRVMPSYNEQFF
- | TRBV5-1 | CATRPTPYTGELFF
few | TRBV19 | CASSNTRYEQYF
many | TRBV18 | CASSPPGLQFGWDGYTF
many | TRBV11-2 | CASSSAGRRETQYF
few | TRBV10-3 | CAISEGQGANSPLHF
many | TRBV11-3 | CASSLKGRVYNEQFF
many | TRBV20-1 | CSAGPDNEKLFF
- | TRBV20-1 | CSARGLAGGVADTQYF
- | TRBV2 | CASSEGLAGRGGETQYF
- | TRBV2 | CASSEALPRGATQYF
few | TRBV6-5 | CASSYPGTSGSNEQFF
- | TRBV27 | CASRRSSSYNEQFF
few | TRBV19 | CASSIDQGLYGYTF
many | TRBV28 | CASSPSGTISYEQYF
few | TRBV10-1 | CASSIRGQGRYQPQHF
many | TRBV20-1 | CSVGGQVLNQPQHF
many | TRBV20-1 | CSALQRLSTDTQYF
many | TRBV6-5 | CASSYSTYEQYF
- | TRBV28 | CASSETGLLGETQYF
many | TRBV24-1 | CATSEGFRGEQYF
many | TRBV7-8 | CASSLGGLAGYGEQYF
few | TRBV29-1 | CSVGSGAGVGETQYF
- | TRBV14 | CASSQASGRYSQDTQYF
- | TRBV19 | CATRTGNSTDTQYF
- | TRBV2 | CASRPLSGVGNQPQHF
many | TRBV7-3 | CASSLWGDSEAFF
many | TRBV6-6 | CASSYPITGGHQPQHF
- | TRBV11-3 | CASSLALRVGGLAGEMVFF
many | TRBV2 | CASMRGDTTNEKLFF
- | TRBV6-5 | CASSYSGGVSYEQYF
few | TRBV19 | CASSKLRGVFAGELFF
few | TRBV4-1 | CASSQAGQVVNTIYF
many | TRBV7-9 | CASSSPGDYNEQFF
many | TRBV14 | CASSQVRTPRRVKETQYF